Listed here is a single TCR beta chain. This record comes from a study of monozygotic twins with inflammatory bowel disease. cDNA encoding TCRalpha and TCRbeta underwent two nested PCRs of roughly 16 and 10 cycles, each of which was followed by bead purification. TCRdb re-called the 5' RACE reads and catalogs CDR3 proteins one per entry, DNA excluded. This table holds about 110,000 distinct CDR3 sequences. Skipping T cell sorting, the study isolated total RNA directly from whole blood. This TCR derives from a human donor with ulcerative colitis or Crohn's disease, or a healthy co-twin of an affected twin (not recorded which). Sequences were obtained from blood.

The CDR3 reads CASSEQNTEAFF. The gene calls are TRBV2 and TRBJ1-1. Germline V gives CDR1 SNHLY, CDR2 FYNNEI. This CDR3 has 12 amino acids.